This TCR delta chain was captured in a study of γδ T cells in repeated Plasmodium falciparum infection. V shed 0 bases, J shed 0 bases, and the junction held 30 bases outside the gene matches. The CDR3 loop spans 24 amino acids. Germline V gene data show CDR1 as GEAIGNYY and CDR2 as EKD. TCRdb fed the multiplex PCR reads into CATT to redo clone calling. The sample lists roughly 93,000 delta-chain clones, more than 0.85% occurring once. Flow sorting of PBMC yielded separate Vgamma9/Vdelta2+ and Vdelta2-negative gammadelta T cell populations for bulk repertoire analysis. The sample holds a few counts of this clone. This DNA's translation and the protein TCRdb lists, from a much larger clone, do not match at residue 11, likely due to a read error; the protein shown is translated from the DNA.

The chain links TRDV2 to TRDJ1, with 7 bases that match TRDD3. No J gene is reported in TCRdb; it was inferred here by comparing the DNA with germline. Sequenced input: gamma-delta T cells from blood. The clonotype was recovered from a pool of human donors (malaria-infected and uninfected, not separated). DNA of the CDR3: TGTGCCTGTGACACCGTGAGGGGGGGGGATCCCCACTACAGTACACCGACGTACACCGATAAACTCATCTTT. Translating gives CACDTVRGGDPHYSTPTYTDKLIF.